This T cell receptor (beta chain) was identified during a study of technical replicates of blood from a handful of donors. Only in-frame clones appear in the TCRdb table, and some are missing; sequencing was by immunoSEQ multiplex PCR. The data show roughly 72,000 clones, around 96% seen once. V was pared by 1 base and J by 1 base, with 8 bases between. The CDR3 runs 15 residues. This chain connects TRBV5-3 to TRBJ2-2; D is undetermined. TRBV5-3 is an open reading frame, and its role is uncertain. This sequence originates from a human donor in good health. The sequenced sample consisted of T cells isolated from PBMCs. CDR3 DNA sequence: TGTGCCAGAAGCTTGAACTCCTTGAACACCGGGGAGCTGTTTTTT. Its translation: CARSLNSLNTGELFF.